This T cell receptor (beta chain) was obtained from a study of blood T cell repertoires in COVID-19. Across the study: Sites across the United States, Italy and Spain contributed samples from acute and convalescent COVID-19.

The trim removed 4 bases at V and 1 base at J, leaving 7 bases unmatched. CDR1 MNHEY and CDR2 SMNVEV come from the germline V gene (reference sequence). The length of the CDR3 is 18 residues. Only in-frame clones appear in the TCRdb table, and some are missing; sequencing was by immunoSEQ multiplex PCR. The sample contains approximately 120,000 clones, over 75% of which appear only once. V is TRBV27 and J is TRBJ2-5; 15 bases are a match to TRBD2. This sequence was found in an elderly woman with acute or convalescent COVID-19. Material: peripheral blood. CDR3 nucleotides: TGTGCCAGCAGTTGGACTAGCGGGGGGGCGGGACTCCAAGAGACCCAGTACTTC. Residues: CASSWTSGGAGLQETQYF.